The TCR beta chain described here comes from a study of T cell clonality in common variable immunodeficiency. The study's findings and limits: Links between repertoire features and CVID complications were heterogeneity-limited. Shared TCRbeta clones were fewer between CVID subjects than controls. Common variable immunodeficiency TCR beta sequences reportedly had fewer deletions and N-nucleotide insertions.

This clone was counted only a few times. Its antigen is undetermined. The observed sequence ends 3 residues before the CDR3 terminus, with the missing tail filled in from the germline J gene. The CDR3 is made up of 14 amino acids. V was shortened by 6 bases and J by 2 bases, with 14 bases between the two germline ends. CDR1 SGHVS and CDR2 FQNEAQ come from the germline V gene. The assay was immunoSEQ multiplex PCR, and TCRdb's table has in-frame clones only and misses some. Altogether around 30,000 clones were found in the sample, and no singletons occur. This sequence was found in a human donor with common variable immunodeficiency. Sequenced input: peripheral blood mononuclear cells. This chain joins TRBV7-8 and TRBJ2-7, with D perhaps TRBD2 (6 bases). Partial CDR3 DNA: TGTGCCAGCAGTCCGGGACTCCTACCCTACGAG. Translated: CASSPGLLPYE. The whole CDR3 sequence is CASSPGLLPYEQYF.